This TCR beta chain was captured by sequencing in a study of T cell changes during pregnancy in multiple sclerosis. Generated by immunoSEQ multiplex PCR, the TCRdb table keeps only in-frame clones and is missing some. Of 56,000 or so clones listed, roughly nine tenths are singletons. V shed 5 bases and J shed 5 bases, with 9 bases lying between them. CDR1 is MNHEY and CDR2 is SMNVEV in the germline V gene (reference sequence). The CDR3 contains 12 residues. The rearrangement uses TRBV27 and TRBJ2-5; D remains unclear. The receptor was derived from a female donor in good health, enrolled as a control in a pregnancy study. The sample consisted of peripheral blood, taken in the first trimester of pregnancy. CDR3 protein: CASSLSLETQYF. CDR3 nucleotides: TGTGCCAGCAGTCTTTCTCTCGAGACCCAGTACTTC.